One and the same sample provided the 10 T cell receptor beta chains below, sequenced in a study of cytomegalovirus exposure and HLA in healthy donors. Clones were read by immunoSEQ multiplex PCR, and TCRdb kept only the in-frame ones, dropping some. The top ten clones hold 5.6% of a sample with about 43,000 clones, 92% of them seen once. The sequencing sample was made of PBMCs. The receptors shown here come from a man younger than 30 in good health and CMV-seronegative.

The V and J genes are TRBV28 and TRBJ1-1, with a possible D match to TRBD1 (6 bases). V was trimmed by 10 bases and J by 1 base, leaving 13 bases between them. The CDR3 is made up of 13 amino acids. Germline V CDR1 and CDR2: MDHEN, SYDVKM. This CDR3 is CAIAGGSNTEAFF. In DNA form, the CDR3 reads TGTGCCATCGCGGGGGGCTCGAACACTGAAGCTTTCTTT.

The genes are TRBV25-1 and TRBJ1-1; D possibly corresponds to TRBD1 (5 bases). This CDR3 comprises 15 residues. Trimming pared 8 bases from V and 2 bases from J, leaving 18 bases between. Germline V gene lookup returns CDR1 MGHDK and CDR2 SYGVNS. The CDR3 DNA follows: TGTGCCAGCCAGCCAGGGAATAAGCTAAACACTGAAGCTTTCTTT. This translates into CASQPGNKLNTEAFF.

About this clone: The junction departs from the called germline gene at one end, perhaps through a read error. The chain links TRBV7-7 to TRBJ2-3; a possible D gene is TRBD1 (5 bases). The germline gives CDR1 SSHAT, CDR2 FNYEAQ (reference sequence). This CDR3 has 15 amino acids. CDR3 loop: CASSQGAFGTDTQYF. The CDR3 DNA is TGTGCTAGCAGCCAAGGGGCTTTTGGCACAGATACGCAGTATTTT.

V usage is TRBV4-1 and J usage is TRBJ2-5; tentative D call: TRBD1 (6 bases). The germline V gene encodes CDR1 MGHRA and CDR2 YSYEKL. V was shortened by 0 bases and J by 5 bases, with 16 bases between the two germline ends. This CDR3 region has 16 residues. CDR3: CASSQEGGDSGETQYF. For the CDR3, the DNA is TGCGCCAGCAGCCAAGAAGGGGGTGATAGTGGGGAGACCCAGTACTTC.

The chain is built from TRBV5-5 and TRBJ2-5, with TRBD2 matching 10 bases. Germline CDR1 is SGHKS and CDR2 is YYEKEE (reference sequence). The CDR3 is 16 residues long. Germline trimming cut 1 base from V and 2 bases from J; bases unmatched to any gene: 5. CDR3 sequence (DNA): TGTGCCAGCAGCTTGTTTGAGCGGGGGGGGCAAGAGACCCAGTACTTC. Its translation is CASSLFERGGQETQYF.

The chain uses TRBV5-1 and TRBJ2-2, with TRBD2 matching 7 bases. CDR3 size: 17 residues. Germline CDR1 reads SGHRS; CDR2 reads YFSETQ. V shed 2 bases and J 9 bases; nucleotides not matched to a gene: 16. The CDR3 region is CASSFKASGVGPRELFF. The DNA of the CDR3 is TGCGCCAGCAGCTTTAAGGCTAGCGGCGTGGGGCCCCGGGAGCTGTTTTTT.

The V call is TRBV7-9, the J call TRBJ1-2, with TRBD1 matching 12 bases. Germline values: CDR1 SEHNR, CDR2 FQNEAQ (reference sequence). The length of the CDR3 is 14 residues. V lost 6 bases and J lost 7; bases outside the gene matches: 6. The CDR3 is CASRPGQGASGYTF. The DNA for the CDR3 is TGTGCCAGCAGACCGGGACAGGGGGCGAGTGGCTACACCTTC.

The chain links TRBV27 to TRBJ1-1; 8 bases line up with TRBD1. V was clipped by 1 base and J by 3 bases; unmatched bases: 19. Germline CDR1 MNHEY, CDR2 SMNVEV (reference sequence). The length of the CDR3 is 20 residues. For the CDR3, the DNA is TGTGCCAGCAGTTTATTCCGGGGTGGTCTCCAGGGGGCCTTGTACACTGAAGCTTTCTTT. The encoded protein is CASSLFRGGLQGALYTEAFF.

V is TRBV19 and J is TRBJ2-6; D is unresolved. Germline V CDR1 and CDR2: LNHDA, SQIVND (reference sequence). The ends were cut back, 6 bases at V and 0 bases at J, with 6 bases in the middle. This CDR3 has 14 residues. DNA of the CDR3: TGTGCCAGTAGCTCGTACTCTGGGGCCAACGTCCTGACTTTC. Residues: CASSSYSGANVLTF.

J is TRBJ2-3 and V is TRBV7-2, with D perhaps TRBD1 (6 bases). V was cut by 5 bases and J by 3 bases, with 6 bases left in between. The CDR3 has 12 residues. Germline CDR1 and CDR2: SGHTA and FQGNSA. In nucleotides, the CDR3 is TGTGCCAGCAGCCAGGGGACAGATACGCAGTATTTT. It codes for CASSQGTDTQYF. Variable domain in full (rest from reference TRBV7-2 and TRBJ2-3): GAGVSQSPSNKVTEKGKDVELRCDPISGHTALYWYRQSLGQGLEFLIYFQGNSAPDKSGLPSDRFSAERTGGSVSTLTIQRTQQEDSAVYLCASSQGTDTQYFGPGTRLTVL.